These 16 T cell receptor beta chains share one sample of origin, sequenced in a study of regulatory T cells in long-lasting Graves disease. Arm-PCR with iRepertoire HTBI primers amplified the CDR3 regions for these TCR beta libraries. TCRdb reprocessed the multiplex PCR reads with MiXCR, giving one entry per CDR3 protein. This table holds over 300,000 distinct CDR3 sequences, about 18% found once. The sample's time point: persistent/refractory GD, antithyroid drugs over 5 years with positive TRAb. Preparation of the TCR library used RNA extracted from PBMCs. Source: peripheral blood mononuclear cells (PBMCs), taken when the disease was refractory, from a patient treated with antithyroid drugs. The receptors shown here come from a female donor with Graves disease.

This clonotype was recorded at least ten times. This CDR3 is CASSPVRDADTF. The CDR3 DNA sequence: TGTGCCAGCTCTCCCGTGCGGGATGCGGACACCTTC. The V and J genes are TRBV18 and TRBJ1-2; D gene ambiguous. Trimming left V 6 bases short and J 12 bases short, with 17 bases between. This CDR3 has 12 amino acids. CDR1 KGHSH and CDR2 LQKENI come from the germline V gene.

This clonotype was detected many times. The chain is built from TRBV12-3 or TRBV12-4 and TRBJ2-7, with D perhaps matching TRBD1 (6 bases). The V end was cut by 6 bases, the J end by 7 bases, with 16 bases between. The CDR3 covers 13 residues. CDR3 DNA: TGTGCCAGCAGCCTGGGACACTCGAAGGAGCAGTACTTC. This sequence encodes CASSLGHSKEQYF.

V usage is TRBV2 and J usage is TRBJ1-1; D not resolved. Germline CDR1 and CDR2: SNHLY and FYNNEI. This CDR3 spans 14 amino acids. V shed 3 bases and J shed 14 bases, with 22 bases lying between them. The CDR3 coding sequence is TGTGCCAGCAGTGAGGCTTGGAGATATGTGGGTGGCTTCTTT. Residues: CASSEAWRYVGGFF.

This clonotype was counted many times. An end of the junction does not agree with germline; a read error may underlie this. The rearrangement uses TRBV5-1 and TRBJ1-1; no reliable D call. The CDR3 has 15 amino acids. CDR1 and CDR2 (germline): SGHRS, YFSETQ. The CDR3 loop reads CASSRPGRSGTEAFF. The CDR3 DNA reads as TGTGCCAGCAGCCGACCAGGTAGGTCGGGGACTGAAGCTTTCTTT. The full variable domain, in which reference TRBV5-1 and TRBJ1-1 provide the parts outside the CDR3, is KAGVTQTPRYLIKTRGQQVTLSCSPISGHRSVSWYQQTPGQGLQFLFEYFSETQRNKGNFPGRFSGRQFSNSRSEMNVSTLELGDSALYLCASSRPGRSGTEAFFGQGTRLTVV.

This clonotype was seen at least ten times. This chain uses TRBV2 with TRBJ2-7; D not resolved. CDR3 length: 13 amino acids. Germline V gene lookup returns CDR1 SNHLY and CDR2 FYNNEI. V lost 11 bases and J lost 5, with 19 bases in between. CDR3 DNA: TGTGCCGGCGCGAGACGGCCTCGCAACGAGCAGTACTTC. It yields the protein CAGARRPRNEQYF.

There are many counts of this clonotype. The chain employs TRBV15 and TRBJ1-3; D not certain. V was pared by 0 bases and J by 4 bases, with 10 bases between. This CDR3 region has 15 residues. Germline V gives CDR1 LNHNV, CDR2 YYDKDF (reference sequence). The CDR3 spells CATSRDTGPGNTIYF. CDR3 bases: TGTGCCACCAGCAGAGATACGGGCCCGGGAAACACCATATATTTT.

The rearrangement links TRBV11-2 to TRBJ2-3; weak D call: TRBD1 (5 bases). The CDR3 length is 16 residues. In germline, CDR1 is SGHAT, CDR2 FQNNGV. V was cut by 3 bases and J by 4 bases, with 17 bases left in between. The CDR3 nucleotides are TGTGCCAGCAGCTTGGTGATTAGGGGTAGTTCAGATACGCAGTATTTT. Residues: CASSLVIRGSSDTQYF.

This clonotype has a count of ten or more. This sequence joins TRBV30 and TRBJ1-6, with D tentatively TRBD1 (5 bases). Germline CDR1 and CDR2: GTSNPN and SVGIG (reference sequence). CDR3 length: 13 amino acids. The V and J ends lost 8 bases and 0 bases respectively, with 8 bases between them. For the CDR3, the DNA is TGTGCCAGTGACAGCTCCTATAATTCACCCCTCCACTTT. Its translation: CASDSSYNSPLHF. The full variable domain, in which reference TRBV30 and TRBJ1-6 provide the parts outside the CDR3, is SQTIHQWPATLVQPVGSPLSLECTVEGTSNPNLYWYRQAAGRGLQLLFYSVGIGQISSEVPQNLSASRPQDRQFILSSKKLLLSDSGFYLCASDSSYNSPLHFGNGTRLTVT.

This clonotype was recorded many times. V gene TRBV29-1 combines with J gene TRBJ2-7; the D gene is possibly TRBD1 (8 bases). V lost 6 bases and J lost 7, with 34 bases in between. There are 18 residues in the CDR3. Germline V CDR1 and CDR2: SQVTM, ANQGSEA. The CDR3 here is CSVGREVAGTGFLREQYF. The CDR3 DNA sequence: TGCAGCGTCGGTCGGGAGGTCGCTGGGACAGGATTCCTGAGGGAGCAGTACTTC.

This clonotype was picked up a small number of times. This sequence joins TRBV19 and TRBJ2-7; D call uncertain. V was shortened by 3 bases and J by 2 bases, with 8 bases between the two germline ends. This CDR3 is 13 amino acids long. Germline V gene sequence: CDR1 LNHDA, CDR2 SQIVND (reference sequence). CDR3 protein: CASSISAAYEQYF. CDR3 DNA sequence: TGTGCCAGTAGTATTTCCGCCGCCTACGAGCAGTACTTC.

The chain recombines TRBV2 with TRBJ2-1, with 10 nucleotides matching TRBD2. Trimming took 8 bases from V and 0 from J; bases not matched to a gene: 1. Germline V gene data show CDR1 as SNHLY and CDR2 as FYNNEI. CDR3 length: 14 residues. The DNA for the CDR3 is TGTGCCAGCGGACTAGCGGACTCCTACAATGAGCAGTTCTTC. This encodes CASGLADSYNEQFF. The complete variable domain, with remaining parts taken from reference TRBV2 and TRBJ2-1, reads EPEVTQTPSHQVTQMGQEVILRCVPISNHLYFYWYRQILGQKVEFLVSFYNNEISEKSEIFDDQFSVERPDGSNFTLKIRSTKLEDSAMYFCASGLADSYNEQFFGPGTRLTVL.

The V call is TRBV5-1, the J call TRBJ2-1; no clear D. Trimming left V 0 bases short and J 10 bases short, with 8 bases between. The CDR3 is 12 residues long. Germline lookup yields CDR1 SGHRS and CDR2 YFSETQ. For the CDR3, the DNA is TGCGCCAGCAGCTTGGTACCTAGGGAGCAGTTCTTC. It codes for CASSLVPREQFF.

This clonotype was seen at least ten times. As DNA, the CDR3 is TGTGCCAGCAGTGAAGAGGCAGGGCCTACGAACACCGGGGAGCTGTTTTTT. It yields the protein CASSEEAGPTNTGELFF. V usage is TRBV6-1 and J usage is TRBJ2-2; tentative D call: TRBD1 (5 bases). V lost 1 base and J lost 0, with 12 bases in between. This CDR3 contains 17 residues. The germline gives CDR1 MNHNS, CDR2 SASEGT.

In nucleotides, the CDR3 is TGTGCCAGCACCCTGGGACGGACTTCTTCCCACGAGCAGTACTTC. Translation: CASTLGRTSSHEQYF. The chain has TRBV2 and TRBJ2-7, with D perhaps being TRBD1 or TRBD2 (5 bases each). V gave up 7 bases and J gave up 5 bases, with 21 bases separating them. The germline CDR1 and CDR2 sequences are SNHLY and FYNNEI. This CDR3 contains 15 residues.

This clonotype was counted at least ten times. This chain joins TRBV20-1 and TRBJ2-7; TRBD2 is a possible D gene (6 bases). CDR1 and CDR2 from the germline V gene are DFQATT and SNEGSKA (reference sequence). This CDR3 spans 13 amino acids. Deletions cut 5 bases from V and 5 bases from J, with 16 bases between. The CDR3 DNA is TGCAGTGCTCCCGTTTCGGGAGTAGACGAGCAGTACTTC. It yields the protein CSAPVSGVDEQYF.

In its sample, this clonotype was seen many times. The CDR3 nucleotides are TGTGCCAGCAGGACCCGGGGGCTTGAGCAGTACTTC. Translating gives CASRTRGLEQYF. The gene calls are TRBV28 and TRBJ2-7; D possibly uses TRBD1 or TRBD2 (6 bases each). The V end was cut by 6 bases, the J end by 7 bases, with 13 bases between. CDR1 MDHEN and CDR2 SYDVKM come from the germline V gene. This CDR3 is 12 amino acids long.